The clone carrying this T cell receptor (beta chain) showed up many times. Its antigen is still unknown. TCRdb redid the calling of the RT-PCR reads with MiXCR, one entry per CDR3 protein. This sample has about 180,000 distinct CDR3 sequences, with 9.2% found just once. The source of the sample is a study of response to subunit inactivated influenza vaccine. Study-level findings and limits: Authors suggested each seasonal influenza vaccination recruits few new T cells.

V gave up 0 bases and J gave up 5 bases, with 4 bases separating them. Per the germline V gene, CDR1 is MGHDK and CDR2 is SYGVNS. The CDR3 has 13 amino acids. The chain combines TRBV25-1 with TRBJ2-2; unclear D gene. The material was non-naive T cells sorted from PBMCs, obtained on the day of vaccination. The TCR was taken from a man between 50 and 59 years old who received an inactivated influenza vaccine. The CDR3 here is CASSEYNTGELFF. In DNA, the CDR3 is TGTGCCAGCAGTGAATATAATACCGGGGAGCTGTTTTTT.